This TCR beta chain derives from a study of control samples from healthy donors and cancer patients. The assay was immunoSEQ multiplex PCR, and TCRdb's table has in-frame clones only and misses some. The table includes about 170,000 clones, roughly 89% detected once. The CDR3 has 13 amino acids. In germline, CDR1 is DFQATT, CDR2 SNEGSKA (reference sequence). Trimming stripped 3 bases from V and 6 bases from J, with 14 bases between. Sequencing was performed on blood. The chain combines TRBV20-1 with TRBJ1-1; possibly TRBD1 for D (6 bases). The TCR was taken from a woman aged 25-40 years in good health. The DNA for the CDR3 is TGCAGTGCTAGTCGGGGGGGGCGGGCTGAAGCTTTCTTT. This gives the protein CSASRGGRAEAFF.